These 13 T cell receptor beta chains originate from one sample sequenced in a study of cytotoxic CD8 clonotypes in ibrutinib-treated CLL. Method: immunoSEQ multiplex PCR; TCRdb's copy keeps in-frame clones and lacks some. The sample includes 60,000 to 75,000 clones, 90% of them seen just once. The sequencing here drew on PBMCs, taken after 12 months of ibrutinib treatment. The receptors originated from a human donor with chronic lymphocytic leukemia.

This chain joins TRBV7-2 and TRBJ2-3, with D possibly TRBD1 on 5 matching bases. The germline V gene encodes CDR1 SGHTA and CDR2 FQGNSA. The CDR3 is 12 residues long. The V and J ends lost 7 bases and 12 bases respectively, with 17 bases between them. CDR3 coding DNA: TGTGCCAGCACCCCTAACAGGTTCAGTCAGTATTTT. This codes for CASTPNRFSQYF.

This clone was detected only once. The rearrangement uses TRBV6-6 and TRBJ2-1, with a tentative D call TRBD2 (5 bases). The V end lost 5 bases, the J end lost 8 bases, and 13 bases lay between the germline ends. The CDR3 has 13 residues. Germline V lookup: CDR1 MNHNY, CDR2 SVGAGI (reference sequence). CDR3 region: CASSAGLPDEQFF. CDR3 DNA sequence: TGTGCCAGCAGTGCGGGCCTCCCGGATGAGCAGTTCTTC.

V and J are TRBV29-1 and TRBJ2-3; perhaps D is TRBD1 or TRBD2 (7 bases each). The V end lost 1 base, the J end lost 3 bases, and 14 bases lay between the germline ends. Germline V gene lookup returns CDR1 SQVTM and CDR2 ANQGSEA. This CDR3 is 15 amino acids long. The CDR3 protein is CSVEGQGGGTDTQYF. For the CDR3, the DNA is TGCAGCGTTGAAGGTCAGGGGGGGGGAACAGATACGCAGTATTTT.

This clone appeared a few times. V gene TRBV4-1 combines with J gene TRBJ1-1, with 7 bases that match TRBD1. This CDR3 region has 13 residues. Losses at the gene ends were 5 bases for V and 0 bases for J; bases not matched to a gene: 0. Germline-derived CDR1 and CDR2 are MGHRA and YSYEKL. The DNA of the CDR3 is TGCGCCAGCAGCGGGACAGTGAACACTGAAGCTTTCTTT. Amino acids: CASSGTVNTEAFF.

V and J are TRBV11-2 and TRBJ2-5; 10 bases match TRBD2. V gave up 3 bases and J gave up 5 bases; unmatched junction bases: 3. This CDR3 contains 14 residues. Per the germline V gene, CDR1 is SGHAT and CDR2 is FQNNGV. In DNA, the CDR3 is TGTGCCAGCAGCTTCGAGGGACTAGCGGAGACCCAGTACTTC. This sequence encodes CASSFEGLAETQYF.

The chain employs TRBV11-2 and TRBJ2-3; TRBD2 matches 11 bases. This CDR3 spans 18 amino acids. The V gene's germline CDR1 is SGHAT and CDR2 FQNNGV. The V segment lost 3 bases and the J segment 2 bases; nucleotides outside the gene matches: 10. The CDR3 DNA reads TGTGCCAGCAGCTTTCCCAACCCGGGACTAGCGGACACAGATACGCAGTATTTT. Residues: CASSFPNPGLADTDTQYF.

The CDR3 spells CSVAKQVDAGELFF. DNA for the CDR3: TGCAGCGTGGCTAAACAGGTTGACGCCGGGGAGCTGTTTTTT. The chain is built from TRBV29-1 and TRBJ2-2; maybe TRBD1 (5 bases). The germline gives CDR1 SQVTM, CDR2 ANQGSEA. V was shortened by 6 bases and J by 6 bases, with 17 bases between the two germline ends. CDR3 length: 14 amino acids.

The chain joins TRBV5-1 to TRBJ1-5, with D maybe TRBD1 (6 bases). CDR1 and CDR2 from the germline V gene are SGHRS and YFSETQ. The CDR3 contains 15 residues. V lost 4 bases and J 6 bases, leaving 17 bases between the germline ends. For the CDR3, the DNA is TGCGCCAGCAGCCCCTCCGGGGAGGGGGGTCAGCCCCAGCATTTT. Residues: CASSPSGEGGQPQHF.

The chain recombines TRBV4-3 with TRBJ1-5; D is ambiguous. Germline values: CDR1 LGHNA, CDR2 YSLEER. This CDR3 contains 13 residues. V gave up 1 base and J gave up 6 bases, with 7 bases separating them. The CDR3 reads CASSQVLGQPQHF. The CDR3 nucleotides read TGCGCCAGCAGCCAAGTTCTGGGTCAGCCCCAGCATTTT.

The chain links TRBV28 to TRBJ1-3; D is unresolved. Germline lookup yields CDR1 MDHEN and CDR2 SYDVKM. The CDR3 extends over 15 amino acids. Deletions cut 6 bases from V and 0 bases from J, with 12 bases between. This CDR3 reads CASRSGSSSGNTIYF. The CDR3 bases are TGTGCCAGCAGGTCGGGGAGCAGCTCTGGAAACACCATATATTTT.

CDR3 region: CASSQNRGGARYEQYF. The CDR3 DNA is TGCGCCAGCAGCCAGAACAGGGGAGGGGCCCGCTACGAGCAGTACTTC. The chain carries TRBV4-3 and TRBJ2-7, with D perhaps being TRBD1 or TRBD2 (7 bases each). V was clipped by 3 bases and J by 3 bases, with 18 bases between them. The CDR3 has 16 residues. CDR1 is LGHNA, CDR2 YSLEER, per germline.

The chain combines TRBV7-2 with TRBJ1-4, with D perhaps TRBD1 (6 bases). Germline CDR1 reads SGHTA; CDR2 reads FQGNSA. V dropped 0 bases and J dropped 3 bases, with 14 bases sitting between them. The CDR3 is 17 residues long. The CDR3 here is CASSLALPGAANEKLFF. DNA for the CDR3: TGTGCCAGCAGCTTAGCGCTGCCAGGGGCCGCTAATGAAAAACTGTTTTTT.

The chain joins TRBV9 to TRBJ1-2; 9 nucleotides match TRBD1. Germline trimming cut 3 bases from V and 4 bases from J; bases unmatched to any gene: 4. Germline V lookup: CDR1 SGDLS, CDR2 YYNGEE. CDR3 length: 14 residues. The chain's CDR3 is CASSADRGAYGYTF. The CDR3 DNA reads as TGTGCCAGCAGCGCCGACAGGGGGGCCTATGGCTACACCTTC.